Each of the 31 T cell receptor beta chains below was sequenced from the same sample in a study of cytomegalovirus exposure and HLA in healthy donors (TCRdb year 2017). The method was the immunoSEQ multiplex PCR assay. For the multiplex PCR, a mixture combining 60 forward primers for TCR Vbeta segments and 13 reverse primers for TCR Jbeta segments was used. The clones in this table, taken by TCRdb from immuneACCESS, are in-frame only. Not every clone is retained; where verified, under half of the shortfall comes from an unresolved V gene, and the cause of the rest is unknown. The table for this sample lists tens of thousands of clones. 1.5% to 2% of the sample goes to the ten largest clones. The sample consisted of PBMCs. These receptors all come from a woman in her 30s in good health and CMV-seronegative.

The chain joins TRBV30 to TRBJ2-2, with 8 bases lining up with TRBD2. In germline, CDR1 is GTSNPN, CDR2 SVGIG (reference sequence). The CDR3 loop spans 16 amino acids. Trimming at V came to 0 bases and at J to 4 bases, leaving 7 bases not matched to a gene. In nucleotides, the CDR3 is TGTGCCTGGAGTGTCTTCGGGAGGGCCTTCACCGGGGAGCTGTTTTTT. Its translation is CAWSVFGRAFTGELFF.

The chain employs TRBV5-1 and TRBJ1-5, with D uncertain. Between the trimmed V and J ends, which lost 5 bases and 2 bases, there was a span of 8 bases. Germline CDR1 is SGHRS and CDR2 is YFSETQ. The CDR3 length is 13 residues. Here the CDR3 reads CASSREGNQPQHF. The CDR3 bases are TGCGCCAGCAGTCGGGAAGGCAATCAGCCCCAGCATTTT.

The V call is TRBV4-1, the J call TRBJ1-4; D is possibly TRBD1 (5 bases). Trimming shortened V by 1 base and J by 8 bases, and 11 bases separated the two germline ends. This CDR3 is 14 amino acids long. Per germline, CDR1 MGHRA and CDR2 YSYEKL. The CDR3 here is CASSQAGQKEKLFF. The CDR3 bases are TGCGCCAGCAGCCAAGCAGGGCAGAAGGAAAAACTGTTTTTT.

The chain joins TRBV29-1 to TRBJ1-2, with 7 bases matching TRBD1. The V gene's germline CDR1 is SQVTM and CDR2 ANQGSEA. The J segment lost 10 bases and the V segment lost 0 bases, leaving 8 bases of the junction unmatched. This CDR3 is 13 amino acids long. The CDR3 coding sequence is TGCAGCGTTGAAGACCCCCCGACAGGGTCCTACACCTTC. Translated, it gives CSVEDPPTGSYTF.

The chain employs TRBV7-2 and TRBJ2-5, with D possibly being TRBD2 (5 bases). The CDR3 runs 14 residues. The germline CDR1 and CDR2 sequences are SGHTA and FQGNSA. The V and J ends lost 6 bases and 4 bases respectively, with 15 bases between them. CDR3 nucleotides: TGTGCCAGCAGTTCTGCCCGGACTCGAGAGACCCAGTACTTC. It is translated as CASSSARTRETQYF.

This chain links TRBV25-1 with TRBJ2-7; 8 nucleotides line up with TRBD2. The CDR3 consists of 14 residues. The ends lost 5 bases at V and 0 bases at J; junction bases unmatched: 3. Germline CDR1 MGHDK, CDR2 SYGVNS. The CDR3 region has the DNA TGTGCCAGCAGTCAGCGGGGGAGCTCCTACGAGCAGTACTTC. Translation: CASSQRGSSYEQYF.

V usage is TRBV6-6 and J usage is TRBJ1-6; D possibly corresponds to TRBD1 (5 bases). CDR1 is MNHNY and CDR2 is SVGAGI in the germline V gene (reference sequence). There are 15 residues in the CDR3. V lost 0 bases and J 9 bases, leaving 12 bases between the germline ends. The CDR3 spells CASSYSTREGSPLHF. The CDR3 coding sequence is TGTGCCAGCAGTTACTCGACCAGGGAAGGTTCACCCCTCCACTTT.

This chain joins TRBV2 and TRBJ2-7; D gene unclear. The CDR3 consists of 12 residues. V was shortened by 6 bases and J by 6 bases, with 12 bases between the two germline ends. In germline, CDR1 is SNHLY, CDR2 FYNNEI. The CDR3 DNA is TGTGCCAGCAGGTACTCAGGCCCCGAGCAGTACTTC. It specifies CASRYSGPEQYF. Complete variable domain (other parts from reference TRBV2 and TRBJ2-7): EPEVTQTPSHQVTQMGQEVILRCVPISNHLYFYWYRQILGQKVEFLVSFYNNEISEKSEIFDDQFSVERPDGSNFTLKIRSTKLEDSAMYFCASRYSGPEQYFGPGTRLTVT.

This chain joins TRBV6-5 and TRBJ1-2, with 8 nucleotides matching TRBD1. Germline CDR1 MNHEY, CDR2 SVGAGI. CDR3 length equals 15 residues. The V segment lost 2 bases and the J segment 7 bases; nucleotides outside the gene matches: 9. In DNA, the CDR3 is TGTGCCAGCAGTTACACGACAGGGGTAGCCGCTGGCTACACCTTC. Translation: CASSYTTGVAAGYTF.

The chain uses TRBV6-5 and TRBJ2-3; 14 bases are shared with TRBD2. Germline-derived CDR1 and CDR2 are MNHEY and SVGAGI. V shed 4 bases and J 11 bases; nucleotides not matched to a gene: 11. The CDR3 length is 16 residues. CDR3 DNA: TGTGCCAGCAGTTTTGGGACTAGCGGGGGAGCCCTAGTGCAGTATTTT. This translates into CASSFGTSGGALVQYF.

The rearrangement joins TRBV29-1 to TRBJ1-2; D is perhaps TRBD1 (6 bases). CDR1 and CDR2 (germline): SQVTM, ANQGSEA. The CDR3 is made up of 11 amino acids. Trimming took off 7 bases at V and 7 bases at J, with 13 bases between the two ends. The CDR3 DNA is TGCAGCGCTCAAATCAGGGGTGGCTACACCTTC. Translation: CSAQIRGGYTF. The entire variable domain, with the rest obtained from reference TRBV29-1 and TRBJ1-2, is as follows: SAVISQKPSRDICQRGTSLTIQCQVDSQVTMMFWYRQQPGQSLTLIATANQGSEATYESGFVIDKFPISRPNLTFSTLTVSNMSPEDSSIYLCSAQIRGGYTFGSGTRLTVV.

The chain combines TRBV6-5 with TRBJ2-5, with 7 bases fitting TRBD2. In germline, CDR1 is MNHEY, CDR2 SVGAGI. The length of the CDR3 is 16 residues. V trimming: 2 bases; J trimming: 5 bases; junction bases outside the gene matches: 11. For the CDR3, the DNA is TGTGCCAGCAGTTACCGGGGAGGGCCCCGCCGGGAGACCCAGTACTTC. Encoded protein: CASSYRGGPRRETQYF.

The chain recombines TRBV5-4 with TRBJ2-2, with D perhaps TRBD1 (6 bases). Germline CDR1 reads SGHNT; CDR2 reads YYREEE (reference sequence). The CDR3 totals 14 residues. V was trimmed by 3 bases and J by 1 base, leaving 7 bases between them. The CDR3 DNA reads TGTGCCAGCAGCTCGGGACAGAACACCGGGGAGCTGTTTTTT. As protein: CASSSGQNTGELFF. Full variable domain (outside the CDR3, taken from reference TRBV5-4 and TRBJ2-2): ETGVTQSPTHLIKTRGQQVTLRCSSQSGHNTVSWYQQALGQGPQFIFQYYREEENGRGNFPPRFSGLQFPNYSSELNVNALELDDSALYLCASSSGQNTGELFFGEGSRLTVL.

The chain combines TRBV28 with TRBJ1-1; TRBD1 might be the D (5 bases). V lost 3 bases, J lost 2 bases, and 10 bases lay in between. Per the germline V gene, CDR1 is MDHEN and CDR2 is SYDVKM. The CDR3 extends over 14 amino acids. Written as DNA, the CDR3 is TGTGCCAGCAGTTTGCGGACACTTAACACTGAAGCTTTCTTT. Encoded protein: CASSLRTLNTEAFF.

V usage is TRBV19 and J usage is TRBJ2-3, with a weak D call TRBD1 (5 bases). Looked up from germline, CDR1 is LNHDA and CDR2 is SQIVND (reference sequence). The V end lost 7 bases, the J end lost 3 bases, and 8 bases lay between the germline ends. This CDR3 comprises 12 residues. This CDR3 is CASNGATDTQYF. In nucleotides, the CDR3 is TGTGCCAGTAATGGGGCGACAGATACGCAGTATTTT.

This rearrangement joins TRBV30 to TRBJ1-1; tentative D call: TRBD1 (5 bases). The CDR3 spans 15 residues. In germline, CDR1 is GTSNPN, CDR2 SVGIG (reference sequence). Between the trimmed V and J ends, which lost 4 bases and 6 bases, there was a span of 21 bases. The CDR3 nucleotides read TGTGCCTGGAACATGGACATAGCACTGACGGCTGAAGCTTTCTTT. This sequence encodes CAWNMDIALTAEAFF.

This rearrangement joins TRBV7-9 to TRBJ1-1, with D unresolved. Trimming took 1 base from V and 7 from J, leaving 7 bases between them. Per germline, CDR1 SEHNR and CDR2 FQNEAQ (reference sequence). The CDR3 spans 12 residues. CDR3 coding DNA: TGTGCCAGCAGCTTAGGGCATATTGAAGCTTTCTTT. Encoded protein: CASSLGHIEAFF.

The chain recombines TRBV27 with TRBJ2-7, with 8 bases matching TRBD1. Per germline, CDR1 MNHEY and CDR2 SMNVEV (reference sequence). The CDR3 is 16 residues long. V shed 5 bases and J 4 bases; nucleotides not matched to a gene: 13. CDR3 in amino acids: CASSQYRRDRMYEQYF. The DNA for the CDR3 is TGTGCCAGCAGTCAATACCGTAGGGACAGGATGTACGAGCAGTACTTC.

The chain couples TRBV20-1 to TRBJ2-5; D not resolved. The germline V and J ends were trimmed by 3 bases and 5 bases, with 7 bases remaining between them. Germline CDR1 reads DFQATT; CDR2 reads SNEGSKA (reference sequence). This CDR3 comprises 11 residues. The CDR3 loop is CSASNSETQYF. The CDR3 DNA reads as TGCAGTGCTAGCAACTCGGAGACCCAGTACTTC.

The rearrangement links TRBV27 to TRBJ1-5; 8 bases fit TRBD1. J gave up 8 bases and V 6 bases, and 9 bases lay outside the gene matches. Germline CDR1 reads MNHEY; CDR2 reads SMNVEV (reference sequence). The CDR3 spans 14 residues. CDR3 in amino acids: CASRPTGGGEPQHF. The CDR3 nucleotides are TGTGCCAGCAGGCCCACAGGGGGTGGTGAGCCCCAGCATTTT.

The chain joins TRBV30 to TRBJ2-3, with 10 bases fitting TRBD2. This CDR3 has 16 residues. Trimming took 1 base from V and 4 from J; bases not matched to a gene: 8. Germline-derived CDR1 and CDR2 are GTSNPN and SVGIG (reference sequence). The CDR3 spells CAWSEGQRGGADTQYF. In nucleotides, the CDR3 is TGTGCCTGGAGTGAGGGTCAGCGGGGGGGCGCAGATACGCAGTATTTT.

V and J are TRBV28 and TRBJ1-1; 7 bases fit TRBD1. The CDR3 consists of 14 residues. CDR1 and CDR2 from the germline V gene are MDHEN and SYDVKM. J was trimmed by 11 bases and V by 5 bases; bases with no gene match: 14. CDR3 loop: CASSPPGVGGSAFF. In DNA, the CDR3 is TGTGCCAGCAGTCCCCCCGGGGTAGGGGGCTCTGCTTTCTTT.

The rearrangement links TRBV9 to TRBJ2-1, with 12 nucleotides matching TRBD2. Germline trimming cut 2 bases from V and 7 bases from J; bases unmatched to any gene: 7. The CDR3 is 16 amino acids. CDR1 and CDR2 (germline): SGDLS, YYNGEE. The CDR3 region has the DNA TGTGCCAGCAGCGTCCCTAGCGGGAGGGAACAGAATGAGCAGTTCTTC. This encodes CASSVPSGREQNEQFF. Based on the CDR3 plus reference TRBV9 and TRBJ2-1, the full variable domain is DSGVTQTPKHLITATGQRVTLRCSPRSGDLSVYWYQQSLDQGLQFLIQYYNGEERAKGNILERFSAQQFPDLHSELNLSSLELGDSALYFCASSVPSGREQNEQFFGPGTRLTVL.

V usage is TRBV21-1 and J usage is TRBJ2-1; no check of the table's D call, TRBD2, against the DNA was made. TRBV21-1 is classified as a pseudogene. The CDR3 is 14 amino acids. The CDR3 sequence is CASLLAGGKDEQFF. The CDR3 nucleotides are TGTGCCAGTTTATTAGCGGGAGGGAAGGATGAGCAGTTCTTC.

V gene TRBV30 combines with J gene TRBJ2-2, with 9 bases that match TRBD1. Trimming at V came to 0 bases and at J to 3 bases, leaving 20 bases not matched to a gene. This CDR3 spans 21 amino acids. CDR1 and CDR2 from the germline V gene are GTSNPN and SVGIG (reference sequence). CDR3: CAWSVPPRRGKTGGYTGELFF. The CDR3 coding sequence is TGTGCCTGGAGTGTACCTCCACGGAGGGGAAAGACAGGGGGTTACACCGGGGAGCTGTTTTTT.

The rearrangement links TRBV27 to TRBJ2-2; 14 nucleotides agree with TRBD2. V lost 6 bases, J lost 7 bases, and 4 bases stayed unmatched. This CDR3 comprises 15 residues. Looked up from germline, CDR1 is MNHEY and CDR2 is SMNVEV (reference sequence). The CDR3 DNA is TGTGCCAGCAGGACTAGCGGGAGGGGTCACGGGGAGCTGTTTTTT. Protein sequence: CASRTSGRGHGELFF.

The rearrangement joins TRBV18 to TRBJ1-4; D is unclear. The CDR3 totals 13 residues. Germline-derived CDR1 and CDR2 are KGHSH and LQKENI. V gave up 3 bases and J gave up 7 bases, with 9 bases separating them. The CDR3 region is CASSPSSGEKLFF. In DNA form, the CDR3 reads TGTGCCAGCTCACCCTCATCGGGTGAAAAACTGTTTTTT. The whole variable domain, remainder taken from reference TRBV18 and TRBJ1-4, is NAGVMQNPRHLVRRRGQEARLRCSPMKGHSHVYWYRQLPEEGLKFMVYLQKENIIDESGMPKERFSAEFPKEGPSILRIQQVVRGDSAAYFCASSPSSGEKLFFGSGTQLSVL.

CDR3 bases: TGCGCCAGCAGCCCGAACTTATTAACAGGGGTTAAAGGAACCTACGAGCAGTACTTC. This encodes CASSPNLLTGVKGTYEQYF. This chain uses TRBV5-1 with TRBJ2-7; TRBD1 matches at 7 bases. Germline V gives CDR1 SGHRS, CDR2 YFSETQ. The CDR3 spans 19 residues. V lost 4 bases and J lost 2; bases outside the gene matches: 21.

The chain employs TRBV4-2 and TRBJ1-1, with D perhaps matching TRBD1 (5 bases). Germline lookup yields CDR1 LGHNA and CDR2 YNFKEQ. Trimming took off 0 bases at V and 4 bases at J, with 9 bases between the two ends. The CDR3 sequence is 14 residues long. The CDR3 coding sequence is TGTGCCAGCAGCCAAGATCGGGGGGGCACTGAAGCTTTCTTT. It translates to CASSQDRGGTEAFF.

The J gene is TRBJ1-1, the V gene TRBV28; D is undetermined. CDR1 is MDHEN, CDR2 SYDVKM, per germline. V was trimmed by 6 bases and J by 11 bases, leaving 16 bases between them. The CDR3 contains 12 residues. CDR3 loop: CASRRLGVRAFF. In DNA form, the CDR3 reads TGTGCCAGCAGGCGTCTCGGGGTGAGGGCTTTCTTT.

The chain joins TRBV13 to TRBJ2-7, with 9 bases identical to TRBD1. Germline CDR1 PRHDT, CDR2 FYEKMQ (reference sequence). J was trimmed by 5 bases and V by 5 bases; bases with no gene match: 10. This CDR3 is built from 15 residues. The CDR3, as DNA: TGTGCCAGCAGCCCAGCAGGACAGGGGAACCACGAGCAGTACTTC. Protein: CASSPAGQGNHEQYF.